The clone carrying this T cell receptor (beta chain) is a singleton in its sample. No antigen is known for it. As the sequencing template, cDNA was produced by extracting RNA and reverse transcribing it. The method was immunoSEQ multiplex PCR; TCRdb's version includes in-frame clones alone and lacks a portion of them. The table lists 170,000 or so clones, 50% to 70% of them singletons. The sample originates from a study of CD8+ T cells in alopecia areata. Turning to the study itself: The drug, oral tofacitinib, was given to treated patients at 5 to 10 mg twice daily. The percentage of affected scalp area served as the score of severity for treated patients. Study conclusions and caveats: On tofacitinib, scalp clonality and expanded CD8+ clones among top 100 fell significantly.

Deletions cut 0 bases from V and 3 bases from J, with 3 bases between. The CDR3 covers 13 residues. CDR1 LGHNA and CDR2 YSLEER come from the germline V gene. Treatment indicated: oral pan-JAK inhibitor, 5-10 mg twice daily. Collected material from alopecia areata patients comprised lesional scalp punch biopsies and peripheral blood. The gene calls are TRBV4-3 and TRBJ1-5; D unclear. The source of this sequence is a human donor with alopecia areata. The sample here was CD4+ T cells sorted from blood, taken at week 4, from a patient treated with tofacitinib. The CDR3, as DNA: TGCGCCAGCAGCCAAGAAGCCAATCAGCCCCAGCATTTT. This gives the protein CASSQEANQPQHF.